This T cell receptor (beta chain) was recovered during a study of pediatric ulcerative colitis. Across the whole study: Ulcerative colitis patients had pancolitis or left-sided colitis, with confirming histology. Overall study results and limits: Rectal repertoires separated controls, mild-moderate and acute severe colitis.

Before the diagnostic colonoscopy, ulcerative colitis patients were free of immunosuppressive medication. At colonoscopy, a blood sample was also collected. Only in-frame clones appear in the TCRdb table, and some are missing; sequencing was by immunoSEQ multiplex PCR. The data hold roughly 37,000 clones, with around four fifths observed a single time. About this clone: Its antigen is unknown.

This TCR derives from a girl between 10 and 17 years old with moderate ulcerative colitis. Sequenced material: blood.

The CDR3 sequence: CASSPGGDTEAFF. The CDR3 coding sequence is TGTGCCAGCAGCCCGGGGGGGGACACTGAAGCTTTCTTT. The chain recombines TRBV2 with TRBJ1-1; the D gene is possibly TRBD1 (5 bases). The CDR3 is 13 amino acids. The V end lost 6 bases, the J end lost 3 bases, and 11 bases lay between the germline ends. Germline assignment: CDR1 SNHLY and CDR2 FYNNEI.